These T cell receptor beta chains were read from a single sample in a study of metastatic and nonmetastatic thyroid tumors. With MiXCR, TCRdb reprocessed the PCR reads. The sample has around 20,000 clones, roughly 15% seen once. Sequenced material: blood. These receptor sequences come from a female donor with papillary thyroid cancer or a benign thyroid nodule (not recorded which). Some clones in this sample may be carry-over from other donors' samples. CDR3s include the opening cysteine and the closing phenylalanine or tryptophan. Fields, in order: D gene, V gene, J gene, clone size, CDR3 protein, CDR3 DNA. The D gene is left open where the match is weak. Rows give clone size only sometimes, using once, few, many, or a class for an expanded clone.

>-|TRBV18|TRBJ2-1|many
CASSPPSGQSGYNEQFF
TGTGCCAGCTCACCACCGTCAGGGCAGTCCGGTTACAATGAGCAGTTCTTC
>-|TRBV5-1|TRBJ2-7|-
CASSLVGGPYEQYF
TGCGCCAGCAGCTTGGTAGGAGGGCCCTACGAGCAGTACTTC
>TRBD2|TRBV6-2/TRBV6-3|TRBJ2-7|many
CASSRPGLAGGEQYF
TGTGCCAGCAGCCGGCCGGGACTAGCGGGAGGTGAGCAGTACTTC
>TRBD2|TRBV9|TRBJ2-7|many
CASSVDSSGRIYEQYF
TGTGCCAGCAGCGTAGATTCTAGCGGGAGGATTTACGAGCAGTACTTC
>TRBD1|TRBV29-1|TRBJ2-3|-
CSSRTGTYTDTQYF
TGCAGCTCGAGGACAGGAACCTACACAGATACGCAGTATTTT
>-|TRBV15|TRBJ1-5|few
CATSRDRADSNQPQHF
TGTGCCACCAGCAGAGATCGGGCAGATAGCAATCAGCCCCAGCATTTT
>-|TRBV2|TRBJ2-7|many
CASSATYGQLQQYF
TGTGCCAGCAGTGCAACGTACGGACAACTACAGCAGTACTTC
>TRBD2|TRBV20-1|TRBJ2-1|-
CSATRPGLAGGGYNEQFF
TGCAGTGCTACCCGACCGGGACTAGCGGGAGGAGGATACAATGAGCAGTTCTTC
>TRBD2|TRBV2|TRBJ2-3|many
CASSGLSAGGSDTQYF
TGTGCCAGCAGTGGCCTCTCAGCGGGAGGGTCAGATACGCAGTATTTT
>-|TRBV7-3|TRBJ2-2|many
CASSLSPRGEGTGELFF
TGTGCCAGCAGCCTTTCCCCCCGGGGAGAAGGAACCGGGGAGCTGTTTTTT
>TRBD1|TRBV5-1|TRBJ2-5|many
CASSLLVTGGEETQYF
TGCGCCAGCAGCTTGCTAGTGACAGGGGGTGAAGAGACCCAGTACTTC
>TRBD1|TRBV27|TRBJ1-2|-
CASSTDRGLEGYTF
TGTGCCAGCAGTACCGACAGGGGGCTTGAAGGCTACACCTTC
>TRBD2|TRBV28|TRBJ2-3|many
CASSSISGSRADTQYF
TGTGCCAGCAGTTCAATTAGCGGGAGCAGAGCAGATACGCAGTATTTT
>-|TRBV6-6|TRBJ2-1|many
CASSYSRDRGTSGTYNEQFF
TGTGCCAGCAGTTACTCCAGGGACAGGGGTACTAGCGGGACCTACAATGAGCAGTTCTTC
>-|TRBV5-1|TRBJ2-7|-
CASSLAGQGVYEQYF
TGCGCCAGCAGCTTGGCAGGGCAGGGCGTCTACGAGCAGTACTTC
>TRBD2|TRBV11-2|TRBJ2-1|many
CASSPISGRENEQFF
TGTGCCAGCAGCCCAATTAGCGGGAGGGAGAATGAGCAGTTCTTC